This T cell receptor (beta chain) was identified in a study of human T cells and chemical hapten exposure. Study details: Per-sample TCR yields varied mainly from small pooled library volume differences. General study results and limits: With regard to DPC sensitization, TCRs above 1 in 1000 frequency did not change. Expanded TCRs formed significantly more large CDR3 similarity clusters than controls.

Germline V lookup: CDR1 MDHEN, CDR2 SYDVKM. Trimming pared 5 bases from V and 6 bases from J, leaving 13 bases between. This CDR3 contains 14 residues. The time point: patch test 2, 6 weeks after DPC sensitization. Treatment reported: therapeutic diphenylcyclopropenone sensitization with weekly scalp DPC. To note about this clonotype: The antigen is not known.

Each CDR3 protein is one row after TCRdb ran MiXCR on the RACE reads. Seen here are over 40,000 distinct CDR3 sequences, about 3.5% observed once, and the top ten hold about 6.2%. The chain uses TRBV28 and TRBJ1-4; D is undetermined. This clonotype was obtained from a man aged 40-49 years with alopecia areata. Some clones in this sample may be carry-over from other donors' samples. Here the sequenced sample was whole blood, taken in connection with sensitization to the hapten diphenylcyclopropenone (DPC). The CDR3 DNA sequence: TGTGCCAGCAGTATACACAGTCCGGATGAAAAACTGTTTTTT. This sequence encodes CASSIHSPDEKLFF. Filled out from reference TRBV28 and TRBJ1-4, the complete variable domain reads DVKVTQSSRYLVKRTGEKVFLECVQDMDHENMFWYRQDPGLGLRLIYFSYDVKMKEKGDIPEGYSVSREKKERFSLILESASTNQTSMYLCASSIHSPDEKLFFGSGTQLSVL.